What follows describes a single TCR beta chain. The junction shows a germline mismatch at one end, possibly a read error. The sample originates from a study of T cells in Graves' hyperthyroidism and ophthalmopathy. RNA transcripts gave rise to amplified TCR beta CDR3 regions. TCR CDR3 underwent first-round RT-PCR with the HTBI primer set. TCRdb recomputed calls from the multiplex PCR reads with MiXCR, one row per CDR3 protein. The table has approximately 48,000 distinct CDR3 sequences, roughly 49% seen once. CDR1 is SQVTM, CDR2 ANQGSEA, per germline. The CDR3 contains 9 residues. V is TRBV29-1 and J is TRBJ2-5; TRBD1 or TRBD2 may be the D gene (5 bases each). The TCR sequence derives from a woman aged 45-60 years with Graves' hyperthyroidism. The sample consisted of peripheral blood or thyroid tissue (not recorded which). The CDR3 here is CGVGGTQYF. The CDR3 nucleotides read TGCGGCGTTGGGGGGACCCAGTACTTC.